The clone carrying this TCR beta chain appeared a few times. Until they underwent thyroid surgery, no patient had received any treatment. This sample stems from a study of metastatic and nonmetastatic thyroid tumors. TCRdb re-analyzed the PCR reads using MiXCR. The data show under 7,500 clones, about 31% seen once. Trimming stripped 6 bases from V and 6 bases from J, with 15 bases between. CDR3 length: 13 residues. Germline V gene lookup returns CDR1 MDHEN and CDR2 SYDVKM. This receptor was obtained from a female donor with papillary thyroid cancer or a benign thyroid nodule (not recorded which). Some clones in this sample may be carry-over from other donors' samples. The specimen was tumor tissue. The rearrangement joins TRBV28 to TRBJ2-7; D is perhaps TRBD2 (5 bases). CDR3 nucleotide sequence: TGTGCCAGCAGCCCCGCACTAGAGGGCGAGCAGTACTTC. Its protein is CASSPALEGEQYF.